Listed here is a single T cell receptor beta chain. Its antigen is not known. This sample was included in a study of cytomegalovirus exposure and HLA in healthy donors. A multiplex PCR was run with 60 Vbeta primers and 13 Jbeta primers. Profiled with immunoSEQ multiplex PCR; TCRdb holds only in-frame clones, not every one. The sample records 160,000 or so clones, over 65% being singletons. Whole-study results and caveats: Most TCR beta V segments were productive about 90% or about 30% of the time in an earlier analysis. In a later analysis, TCR beta V- and J-gene trimming was associated with a missense DCLRE1C variant.

Sequences were obtained from PBMCs. This TCR was recovered from a man aged 55 to 69 in good health and CMV-seronegative.

In DNA, the CDR3 is TGCAGCGTCCCGGGGGACGGTTTGGGCACCGGGGAGCTGTTTTTT. Protein: CSVPGDGLGTGELFF. This chain links TRBV29-1 with TRBJ2-2, with D perhaps TRBD2 (6 bases). V gave up 6 bases and J gave up 4 bases, with 18 bases separating them. Germline V gene data show CDR1 as SQVTM and CDR2 as ANQGSEA. This CDR3 spans 15 amino acids.